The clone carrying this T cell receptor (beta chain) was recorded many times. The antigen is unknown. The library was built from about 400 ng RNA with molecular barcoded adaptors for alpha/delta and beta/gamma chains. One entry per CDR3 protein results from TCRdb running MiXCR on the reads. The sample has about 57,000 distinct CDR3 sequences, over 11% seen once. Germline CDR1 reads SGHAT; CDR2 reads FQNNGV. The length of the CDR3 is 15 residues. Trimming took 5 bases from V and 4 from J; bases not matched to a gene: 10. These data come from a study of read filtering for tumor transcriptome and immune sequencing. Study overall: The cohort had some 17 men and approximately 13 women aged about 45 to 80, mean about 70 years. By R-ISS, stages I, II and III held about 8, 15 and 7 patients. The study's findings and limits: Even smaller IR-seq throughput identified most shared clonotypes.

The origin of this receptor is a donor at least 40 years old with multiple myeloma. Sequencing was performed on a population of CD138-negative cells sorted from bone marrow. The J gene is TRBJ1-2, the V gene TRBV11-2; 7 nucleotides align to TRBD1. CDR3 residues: CASSPEVTGVYGYTF. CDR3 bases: TGTGCCAGCAGCCCAGAAGTCACAGGGGTCTATGGCTACACCTTC.